The entry that follows covers one T cell receptor (beta chain) sequence. Its antigen is currently unknown. Sequencing used immunoSEQ multiplex PCR; TCRdb keeps in-frame clones, though not all of them. Of fewer than 70,000 clones listed, 90% to 96% were seen once; the top ten hold 0.9% to 1%. The CDR3 loop spans 15 amino acids. The V end lost 4 bases, the J end lost 5 bases, and 15 bases lay between the germline ends. Germline lookup yields CDR1 MNHEY and CDR2 SMNVEV (reference sequence). The donors were members of the approximately 120-subject validation cohort (separate from the approximately 670-subject first cohort). This specimen comes from a study of cytomegalovirus exposure and HLA in healthy donors. General study points: The authors enumerated under 200 TCR beta chains as linked to cytomegalovirus. In the 95 to 150 validation repertoires, about 95% of cluster scores exceeded 0, per a later analysis.

Material: PBMCs. The receptor was isolated from a man between 18 and 35 years old in good health and CMV-seronegative. The chain is built from TRBV27 and TRBJ2-1, with a weak D call TRBD1 (6 bases). CDR3 nucleotide sequence: TGTGCCAGCAGTTCGCCTTTGGGGGCCCACAATGAGCAGTTCTTC. As protein: CASSSPLGAHNEQFF.